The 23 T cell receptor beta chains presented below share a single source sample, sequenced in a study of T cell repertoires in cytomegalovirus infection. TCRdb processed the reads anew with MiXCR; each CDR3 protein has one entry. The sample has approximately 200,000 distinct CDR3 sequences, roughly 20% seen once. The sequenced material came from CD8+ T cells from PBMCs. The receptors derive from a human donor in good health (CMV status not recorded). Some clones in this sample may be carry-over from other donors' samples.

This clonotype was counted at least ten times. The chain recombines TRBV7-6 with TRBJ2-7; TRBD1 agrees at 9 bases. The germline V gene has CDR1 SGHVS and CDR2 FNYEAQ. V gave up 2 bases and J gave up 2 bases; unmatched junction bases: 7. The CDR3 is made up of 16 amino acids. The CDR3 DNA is TGTGCCAGCAGCTTACACCGGGACAGGGTCCCCTACGAGCAGTACTTC. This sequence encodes CASSLHRDRVPYEQYF.

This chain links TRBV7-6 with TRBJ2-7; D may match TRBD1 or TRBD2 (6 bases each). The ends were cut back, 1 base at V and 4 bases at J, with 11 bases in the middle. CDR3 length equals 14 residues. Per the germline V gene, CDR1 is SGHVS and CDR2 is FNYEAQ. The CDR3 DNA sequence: TGTGCCAGCAGCTTAGGGGGGGCCGGATACGAGCAGTACTTC. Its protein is CASSLGGAGYEQYF.

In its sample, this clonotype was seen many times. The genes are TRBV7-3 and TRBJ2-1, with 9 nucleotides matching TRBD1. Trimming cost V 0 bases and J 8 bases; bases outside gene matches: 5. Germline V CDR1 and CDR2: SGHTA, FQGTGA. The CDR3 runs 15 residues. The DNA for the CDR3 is TGTGCCAGCAGCTTAACACCGGGACAGGGCGATGAGCAGTTCTTC. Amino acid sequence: CASSLTPGQGDEQFF.

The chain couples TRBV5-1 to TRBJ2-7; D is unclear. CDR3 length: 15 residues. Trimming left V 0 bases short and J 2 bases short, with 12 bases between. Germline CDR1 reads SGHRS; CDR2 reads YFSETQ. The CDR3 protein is CASSLVVTATYEQYF. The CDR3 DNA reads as TGCGCCAGCAGCTTGGTCGTGACGGCAACCTACGAGCAGTACTTC.

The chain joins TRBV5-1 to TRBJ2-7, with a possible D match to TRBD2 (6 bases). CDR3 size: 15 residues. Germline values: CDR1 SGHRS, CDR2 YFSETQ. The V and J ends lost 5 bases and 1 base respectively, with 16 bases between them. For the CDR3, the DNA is TGCGCCAGCAGTTGGGGAGGACTGGCTTCCTACGAGCAGTACTTC. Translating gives CASSWGGLASYEQYF.

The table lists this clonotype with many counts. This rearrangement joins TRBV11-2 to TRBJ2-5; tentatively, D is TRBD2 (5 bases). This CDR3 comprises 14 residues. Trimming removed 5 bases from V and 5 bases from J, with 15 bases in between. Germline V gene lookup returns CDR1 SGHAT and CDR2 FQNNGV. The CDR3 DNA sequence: TGTGCCAGCAGCCTGACCGGAGGTTTGGAGACCCAGTACTTC. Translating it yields CASSLTGGLETQYF. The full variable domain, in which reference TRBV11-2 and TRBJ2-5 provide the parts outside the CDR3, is EAGVAQSPRYKIIEKRQSVAFWCNPISGHATLYWYQQILGQGPKLLIQFQNNGVVDDSQLPKDRFSAERLKGVDSTLKIQPAKLEDSAVYLCASSLTGGLETQYFGPGTRLLVL.

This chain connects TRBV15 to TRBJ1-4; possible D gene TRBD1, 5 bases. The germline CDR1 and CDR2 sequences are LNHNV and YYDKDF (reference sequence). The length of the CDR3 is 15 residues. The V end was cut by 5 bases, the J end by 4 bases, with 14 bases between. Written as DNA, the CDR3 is TGTGCCACCAGCGGGACCAGGGCCCTTAATGAAAAACTGTTTTTT. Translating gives CATSGTRALNEKLFF. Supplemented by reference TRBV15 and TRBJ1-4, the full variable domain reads DAMVIQNPRYQVTQFGKPVTLSCSQTLNHNVMYWYQQKSSQAPKLLFHYYDKDFNNEADTPDNFQSRRPNTSFCFLDIRSPGLGDTAMYLCATSGTRALNEKLFFGSGTQLSVL.

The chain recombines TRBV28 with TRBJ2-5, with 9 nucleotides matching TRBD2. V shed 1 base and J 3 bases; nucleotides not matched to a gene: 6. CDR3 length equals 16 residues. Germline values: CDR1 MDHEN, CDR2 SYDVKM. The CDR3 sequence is CASSLYLAGSEETQYF. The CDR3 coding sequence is TGTGCCAGCAGTTTATACCTAGCGGGGTCAGAAGAGACCCAGTACTTC.

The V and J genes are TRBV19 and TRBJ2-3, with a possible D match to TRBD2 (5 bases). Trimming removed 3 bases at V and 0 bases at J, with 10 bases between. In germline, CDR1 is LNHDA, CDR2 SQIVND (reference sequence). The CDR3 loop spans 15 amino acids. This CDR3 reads CASSISDISTDTQYF. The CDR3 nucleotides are TGTGCCAGTAGTATTAGCGACATTAGCACAGATACGCAGTATTTT.

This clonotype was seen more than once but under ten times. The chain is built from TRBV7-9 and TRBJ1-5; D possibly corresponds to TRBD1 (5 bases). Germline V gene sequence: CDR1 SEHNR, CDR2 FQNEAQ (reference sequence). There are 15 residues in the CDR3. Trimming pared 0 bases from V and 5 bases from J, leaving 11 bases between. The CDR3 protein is CASSLAGPGDQPQHF. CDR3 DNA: TGTGCCAGCAGCTTAGCGGGGCCAGGCGATCAGCCCCAGCATTTT.

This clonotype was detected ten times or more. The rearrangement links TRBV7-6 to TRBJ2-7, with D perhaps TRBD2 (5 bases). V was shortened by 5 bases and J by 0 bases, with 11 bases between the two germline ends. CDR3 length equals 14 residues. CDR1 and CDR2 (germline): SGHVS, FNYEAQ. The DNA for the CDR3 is TGTGCCAGCAGCGCGGACTTTAGCTCCTACGAGCAGTACTTC. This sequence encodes CASSADFSSYEQYF.

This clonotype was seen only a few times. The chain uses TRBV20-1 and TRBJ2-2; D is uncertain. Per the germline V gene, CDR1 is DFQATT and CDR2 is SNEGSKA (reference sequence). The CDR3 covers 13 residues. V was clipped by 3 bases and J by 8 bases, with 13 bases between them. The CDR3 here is CSASTVVGGELFF. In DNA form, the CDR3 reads TGCAGTGCTAGTACCGTCGTGGGTGGGGAGCTGTTTTTT.

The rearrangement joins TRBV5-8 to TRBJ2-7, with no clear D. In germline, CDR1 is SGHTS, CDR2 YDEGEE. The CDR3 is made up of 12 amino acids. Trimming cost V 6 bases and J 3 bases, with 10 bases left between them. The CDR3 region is CASNAEYYEQYF. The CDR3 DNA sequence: TGTGCCAGCAACGCCGAATACTACGAGCAGTACTTC. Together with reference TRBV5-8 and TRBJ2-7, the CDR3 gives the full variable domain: EAGVTQSPTHLIKTRGQQATLRCSPISGHTSVYWYQQALGLGLQFLLWYDEGEERNRGNFPPRFSGRQFPNYSSELNVNALELEDSALYLCASNAEYYEQYFGPGTRLTVT.

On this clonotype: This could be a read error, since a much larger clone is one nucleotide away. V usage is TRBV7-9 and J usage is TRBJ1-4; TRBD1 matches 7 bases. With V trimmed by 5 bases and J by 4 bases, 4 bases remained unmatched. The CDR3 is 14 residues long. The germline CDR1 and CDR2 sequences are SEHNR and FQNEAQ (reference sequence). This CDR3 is CASSPDRVNEKLFF. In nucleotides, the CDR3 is TGTGCCAGCAGCCCAGACAGGGTTAATGAAAAACTGTTTTTT.

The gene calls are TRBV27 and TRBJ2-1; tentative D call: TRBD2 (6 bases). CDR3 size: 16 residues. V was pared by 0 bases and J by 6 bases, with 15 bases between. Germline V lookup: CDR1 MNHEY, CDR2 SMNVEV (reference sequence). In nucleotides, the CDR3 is TGTGCCAGCAGTTTATCGAGGTGGGGGACTCCCAATGAGCAGTTCTTC. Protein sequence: CASSLSRWGTPNEQFF.

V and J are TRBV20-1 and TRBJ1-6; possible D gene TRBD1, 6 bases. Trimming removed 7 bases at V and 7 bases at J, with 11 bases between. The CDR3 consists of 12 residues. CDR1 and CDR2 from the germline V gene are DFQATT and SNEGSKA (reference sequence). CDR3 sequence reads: CSVTGANSPLHF. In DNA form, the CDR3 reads TGCAGTGTTACGGGGGCGAATTCACCCCTCCACTTT.

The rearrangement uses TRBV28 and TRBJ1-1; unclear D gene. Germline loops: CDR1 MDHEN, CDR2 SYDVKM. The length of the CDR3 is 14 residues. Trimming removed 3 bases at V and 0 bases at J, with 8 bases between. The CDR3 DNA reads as TGTGCCAGCAGTTTGCAAACACTGAACACTGAAGCTTTCTTT. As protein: CASSLQTLNTEAFF.

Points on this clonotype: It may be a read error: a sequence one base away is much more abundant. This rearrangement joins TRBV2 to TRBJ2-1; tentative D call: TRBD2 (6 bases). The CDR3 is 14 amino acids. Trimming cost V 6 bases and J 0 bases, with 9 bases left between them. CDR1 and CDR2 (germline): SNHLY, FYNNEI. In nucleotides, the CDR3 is TGTGCCAGCAGGGGCGGGAACTCCTACAATGAGCAGTTCTTC. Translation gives CASRGGNSYNEQFF.

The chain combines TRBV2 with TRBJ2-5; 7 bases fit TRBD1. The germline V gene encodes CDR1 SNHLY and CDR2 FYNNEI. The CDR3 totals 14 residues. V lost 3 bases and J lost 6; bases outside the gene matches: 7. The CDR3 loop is CASSEDLQGQTQYF. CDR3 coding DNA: TGTGCCAGCAGTGAGGACCTACAGGGGCAGACCCAGTACTTC. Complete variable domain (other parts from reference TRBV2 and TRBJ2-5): EPEVTQTPSHQVTQMGQEVILRCVPISNHLYFYWYRQILGQKVEFLVSFYNNEISEKSEIFDDQFSVERPDGSNFTLKIRSTKLEDSAMYFCASSEDLQGQTQYFGPGTRLLVL.

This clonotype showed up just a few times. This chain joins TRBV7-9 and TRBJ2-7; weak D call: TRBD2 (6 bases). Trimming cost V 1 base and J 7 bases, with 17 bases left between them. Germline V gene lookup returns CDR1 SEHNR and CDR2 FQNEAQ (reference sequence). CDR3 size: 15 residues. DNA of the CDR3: TGTGCCAGCAGCTTAGGTGGGGGGAGAGCCTTAGAGCAGTACTTC. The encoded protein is CASSLGGGRALEQYF.

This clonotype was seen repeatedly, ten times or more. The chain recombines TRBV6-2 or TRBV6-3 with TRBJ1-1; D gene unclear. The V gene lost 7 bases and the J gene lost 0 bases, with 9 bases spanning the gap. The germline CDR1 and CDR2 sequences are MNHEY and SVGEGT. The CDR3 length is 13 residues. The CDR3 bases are TGTGCCAGCAATGTTGGCATGAACACTGAAGCTTTCTTT. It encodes CASNVGMNTEAFF.

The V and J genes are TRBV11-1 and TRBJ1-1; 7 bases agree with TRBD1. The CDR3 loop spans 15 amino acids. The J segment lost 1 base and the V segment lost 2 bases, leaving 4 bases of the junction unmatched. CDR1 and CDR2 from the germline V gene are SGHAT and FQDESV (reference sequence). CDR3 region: CASSLFQGENTEAFF. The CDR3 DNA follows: TGTGCCAGCAGCTTATTCCAGGGGGAGAACACTGAAGCTTTCTTT.

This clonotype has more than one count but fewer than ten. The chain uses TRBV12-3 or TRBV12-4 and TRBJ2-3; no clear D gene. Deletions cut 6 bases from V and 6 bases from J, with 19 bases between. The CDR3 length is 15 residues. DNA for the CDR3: TGTGCCAGCAGCTCCGCGTTCGGGTTCACGGATACGCAGTATTTT. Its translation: CASSSAFGFTDTQYF.